This TCR beta chain was obtained from a study of cytomegalovirus exposure and HLA in healthy donors. Notes on the study in general: Association with HLA alleles at 0.05 false discovery rate was found for around 17,000 TCR beta sequences in a later analysis. Some V segments (TRBV6-2 and TRBV6-3 among them) were excluded as indistinguishable.

PCR used 60 Vbeta primers and 13 Jbeta primers. Sequencing was performed with immunoSEQ multiplex PCR; in TCRdb, only in-frame clones are kept and a portion is missing. The data show fewer than 150,000 clones, about 80% seen once. In nominal health when sampled, donors likely had unrecorded immune exposures nonetheless. Germline V CDR1 and CDR2: SEHNR, FQNEAQ (reference sequence). With 4 bases clipped from V and 5 bases from J, the junction kept 12 bases outside the gene matches. The CDR3 consists of 17 residues. A word on this clone: Its specificity is unknown.

This chain joins TRBV7-9 and TRBJ2-5; TRBD2 agrees at 11 bases. The clonotype comes from a man aged 45-65 years in good health and CMV-seronegative. Sequenced sample: PBMCs. Written as DNA, the CDR3 is TGTGCCAGCAGCTCCCGCCAAACTAGCGGGAGTTCGGAGACCCAGTACTTC. Protein: CASSSRQTSGSSETQYF.